This T cell receptor beta chain was identified in a study of Ad26.COV2.S vaccination and SARS-CoV-2 variants. Study information: Donor was assigned to the Ad26.COV2.S arm of trial COV1001. Whole-study findings and limits: TCR breadth and depth analyses may have underestimated total T cell responses. Vaccine recipients showed a spike-specific TCR breadth that was higher than in placebo recipients.

The V and J ends lost 5 bases and 11 bases, in that order; junction bases with no gene match: 4. The length of the CDR3 is 11 residues. Documented treatment: some 20 received Ad26.COV2.S at low or high dose, single or two shots; roughly five received placebo; per-sample allocation not given. All samples were drawn on day 63, counting from the first vaccine or placebo injection. An Ad26 vector expressing Wuhan-strain SARS-CoV-2 spike constituted the vaccine. Assay used: immunoSEQ multiplex PCR; TCRdb lists only in-frame clones, some missing. The data contain around 400,000 clones, 89% of them singletons. With regard to this clone: Its target is unknown.

This chain connects TRBV12-3 or TRBV12-4 to TRBJ1-1, with TRBD1 matching 8 bases. The sample consisted of peripheral blood, taken in a trial of Ad26.COV2.S vaccine versus placebo. The TCR originated in a person aged 18-65 years who received the Ad26.COV2.S COVID-19 vaccine or a placebo. Here the CDR3 DNA reads TGTGCCAGCAGTGGGACAGGTACGGCTTTCTTT. Translated: CASSGTGTAFF.